These 7 T cell receptor beta chains share one sample of origin, sequenced in a study of cytomegalovirus exposure and HLA in healthy donors. Vbeta (60) and Jbeta (13) primers were used in the PCR. Only in-frame clones appear in the TCRdb table, and some are missing; sequencing was by immunoSEQ multiplex PCR. Its clone listing holds tens of thousands of clones. The specimen was PBMCs. These receptors were collected from a woman aged 55-69 years in good health and CMV-seropositive.

CDR3 region: CSARDTLNTEAFF. The CDR3, as DNA: TGCAGCGCCCGGGATACTTTGAACACTGAAGCTTTCTTT. The chain uses TRBV29-1 and TRBJ1-1, with D uncertain. This CDR3 spans 13 amino acids. Germline-derived CDR1 and CDR2 are SQVTM and ANQGSEA. V was trimmed by 7 bases and J by 0 bases, leaving 12 bases between them.

A remark on this clone: Other nucleotide sequences in the sample specify the same CDR3. The rearrangement links TRBV6-1 to TRBJ1-6; maybe TRBD1 (5 bases). V shed 7 bases and J shed 8 bases, with 18 bases lying between them. The CDR3 length is 15 residues. The germline gives CDR1 MNHNS, CDR2 SASEGT. The CDR3 spells CASILRGNGDSPLHF. CDR3 coding DNA: TGTGCCAGCATCCTACGGGGGAATGGTGATTCACCCCTCCACTTT.

Notes on this clone: An end of the junction differs from the germline gene, which may be a read error. The gene calls are TRBV25-1 and TRBJ1-2, with D possibly matching TRBD1 (5 bases). This CDR3 comprises 12 residues. Germline values: CDR1 MGHDK, CDR2 SYGVNS. The CDR3 coding sequence is TGTGCCAGCATACGTGGAGATCGGAGGGACTCCTTC. It encodes CASIRGDRRDSF.

V gene TRBV4-1 combines with J gene TRBJ2-2; possibly TRBD2 for D (6 bases). The germline V and J ends were trimmed by 2 bases and 4 bases, with 14 bases remaining between them. This CDR3 is built from 16 residues. Germline V lookup: CDR1 MGHRA, CDR2 YSYEKL. The CDR3: CASSQIGGRSTGELFF. The CDR3 DNA reads TGCGCCAGCAGCCAAATTGGAGGGCGCTCCACCGGGGAGCTGTTTTTT.

The V call is TRBV28, the J call TRBJ2-2, with a weak D call TRBD2 (5 bases). CDR3 length: 12 amino acids. CDR1 MDHEN and CDR2 SYDVKM come from the germline V gene. Trimming left V 2 bases short and J 8 bases short, with 6 bases between. CDR3 nucleotides: TGTGCCAGCAGTTTAGGGAGTGGGGAGCTGTTTTTT. Its protein product is CASSLGSGELFF.

The chain joins TRBV6-1 to TRBJ1-2; no clear D gene. CDR3 size: 12 residues. Looked up from germline, CDR1 is MNHNS and CDR2 is SASEGT. Trimming shortened V by 5 bases and J by 8 bases, and 12 bases separated the two germline ends. In DNA, the CDR3 is TGTGCCAGCAGTTCTGGAGGAATCGGCTACACCTTC. It codes for CASSSGGIGYTF.

The genes are TRBV5-4 and TRBJ1-2; the D gene is possibly TRBD1 (5 bases). Germline CDR1 and CDR2: SGHNT and YYREEE (reference sequence). The germline V and J ends were trimmed by 4 bases and 2 bases, with 12 bases remaining between them. This CDR3 has 14 amino acids. This CDR3 reads CASSADSVNYGYTF. CDR3 bases: TGTGCCAGCAGCGCCGACAGCGTCAACTATGGCTACACCTTC.